This TCR beta chain derives from a study of T cell repertoires in cytomegalovirus infection. Study-level background: Recently identified HLA-C-restricted CMV epitopes were among the peptides used. General observations from the study: Predominance within the ex vivo response was attributable to HLA-C-restricted CMV-specific TCR beta clonotypes.

Turning to this clonotype: Its antigen is as yet unknown.

MiXCR, applied by TCRdb to the reads, yields one record per CDR3 protein. The table includes around 900,000 distinct CDR3 sequences, around 30% detected once. This CDR3 has 13 amino acids. Losses at the gene ends were 6 bases for V and 6 bases for J; bases not matched to a gene: 4. CDR1 MNHEY and CDR2 SVGAGI come from the germline V gene. This clonotype was sampled from a human donor in good health (CMV status not recorded). Some clones in this sample may be carry-over from other donors' samples. The rearrangement links TRBV6-5 to TRBJ2-1, with 8 bases lining up with TRBD2. The sequences come from cultured CD8+ T cells from PBMCs, collected from culture after CMV antigen stimulation. CDR3 loop: CASSNGLANEQFF. As DNA, the CDR3 is TGTGCCAGCAGCAACGGACTAGCCAATGAGCAGTTCTTC.